Listed below are T cell receptor beta chains from one sample, sequenced in a study of identical twins. TCRdb reprocessed the 5' RACE reads via MiXCR and lists one record per CDR3 protein. The sample shows about 150,000 distinct CDR3 sequences, roughly 3.3% of them seen only once. Sequencing used memory T cells sorted from blood. Every receptor here comes from a man aged 18 to 30 in good health. CDR3s include the opening cysteine and the closing phenylalanine or tryptophan. A D gene is named only where the DNA matches it firmly. Clone size appears in some rows only: once, few, many, or a class for an expanded clone.

d_call	v_call	j_call	clone_size	cdr3_aa	cdr3_nt
NA	TRBV12-5	TRBJ2-5	few	CASGLGAGETQYF	TGTGCTAGTGGTTTAGGGGCTGGAGAGACCCAGTACTTC
NA	TRBV7-8	TRBJ1-6	many	CASSYAPGNYNSPLHF	TGTGCCAGCAGCTATGCGCCAGGGAATTATAATTCACCCCTCCACTTT
NA	TRBV5-1	TRBJ2-2	many	CASSSGRAGTGELFF	TGCGCCAGCAGCTCGGGACGGGCAGGCACCGGGGAGCTGTTTTTT
NA	TRBV5-6	TRBJ1-1	many	CASSFLDRRLTNTEAFF	TGTGCCAGCAGCTTTCTCGACAGGAGACTTACGAACACTGAAGCTTTCTTT
TRBD2	TRBV9	TRBJ2-7	many	CASSAQPSGSWDEQYF	TGTGCCAGCAGCGCCCAACCTAGCGGGAGTTGGGACGAGCAGTACTTC
NA	TRBV5-1	TRBJ2-3	many	CASSLAGGGDTQYF	TGCGCCAGCAGCTTGGCCGGCGGCGGGGATACGCAGTATTTT
TRBD1	TRBV6-1	TRBJ2-3	many	CASSLTGEEQYF	TGTGCCAGCAGTCTGACAGGGGAGGAGCAGTATTTT
NA	TRBV7-6	TRBJ2-3	once	CASSLTADTQYF	TGTGCCAGCAGCCTTACGGCGGATACGCAGTATTTT
NA	TRBV12-3/TRBV12-4	TRBJ2-1	many	CASSGFINEQFF	TGTGCCAGCAGTGGGTTCATTAATGAGCAGTTCTTC
TRBD1	TRBV5-5	TRBJ2-5	NA	CASSSGTGAIETQYF	TGTGCCAGCAGCTCAGGGACAGGGGCTATCGAGACCCAGTACTTC
NA	TRBV7-6	TRBJ2-1	few	CASSSPRTRGNEQFF	TGTGCCAGCAGCTCACCACGTACCCGGGGCAATGAGCAGTTCTTC
TRBD2	TRBV20-1	TRBJ2-1	many	CSATSGTGIYNEQFF	TGCAGTGCTACTAGCGGGACCGGGATCTACAATGAGCAGTTCTTC
NA	TRBV14	TRBJ2-4	many	CASSIRDTDKGNIQYF	TGTGCCAGCAGCATCAGGGACACCGATAAGGGAAACATTCAGTACTTC
TRBD1	TRBV6-1	TRBJ1-1	many	CAGRDRVNTEAFF	TGTGCCGGAAGGGACAGAGTGAACACTGAAGCTTTCTTT
NA	TRBV13	TRBJ2-1	few	CASSEDFFSSYNEQFF	TGTGCCAGCAGCGAAGACTTCTTCAGCTCCTACAATGAGCAGTTCTTC
NA	TRBV15	TRBJ2-1	many	CATSRDKGRNEQFF	TGTGCCACCAGCAGAGATAAGGGACGCAATGAGCAGTTCTTC
TRBD1	TRBV25-1	TRBJ1-2	NA	CASHGGGFGYTF	TGTGCCAGCCATGGAGGGGGCTTCGGCTACACCTTC
NA	TRBV12-5	TRBJ2-1	NA	CASGFGGRNEQFF	TGTGCTAGTGGTTTTGGGGGGAGGAATGAGCAGTTCTTC
TRBD1	TRBV20-1	TRBJ2-5	many	CSAQSDRGETQYF	TGCAGTGCCCAATCCGACAGGGGTGAGACCCAGTACTTC
NA	TRBV10-3	TRBJ2-2	many	CAISESYVLWSWNTGELFF	TGTGCCATCAGTGAGTCGTATGTTCTTTGGTCCTGGAACACCGGGGAGCTGTTTTTT
NA	TRBV18	TRBJ1-5	many	CASSGFEGGLYQPQHF	TGTGCCAGCTCAGGATTCGAGGGGGGGCTCTATCAGCCCCAGCATTTT
NA	TRBV30	TRBJ2-1	few	CAWSVGSSGQFF	TGTGCCTGGAGTGTCGGTTCGAGCGGGCAGTTCTTC
NA	TRBV20-1	TRBJ1-5	many	CSARASGNLLQPQHF	TGCAGTGCTAGAGCCTCCGGGAATTTATTACAGCCCCAGCATTTT
TRBD2	TRBV20-1	TRBJ2-1	many	CSAPGLAGGIFNEQFF	TGCAGTGCTCCGGGACTAGCGGGAGGGATATTTAATGAGCAGTTCTTC
NA	TRBV20-1	TRBJ2-3	many	CSATVVARDTYTDTQYF	TGCAGTGCCACAGTAGTAGCCCGGGACACCTACACAGATACGCAGTATTTT
NA	TRBV20-1	TRBJ2-1	many	CSARMPGRWEQFF	TGCAGTGCTAGGATGCCGGGACGATGGGAGCAGTTCTTC